This T cell receptor (beta chain) came from a study of cytomegalovirus exposure and HLA in healthy donors. Overall study: A subsequent analysis reported that the roughly 120 validation repertoires were produced on the same platform that had also been used for the roughly 670 first-cohort repertoires.

Germline V gene data show CDR1 as SGHNT and CDR2 as YYREEE (reference sequence). V was shortened by 2 bases and J by 5 bases, with 10 bases between the two germline ends. The CDR3 is made up of 13 amino acids. Overall study results and limits: 164 TCR beta chains were listed as cytomegalovirus-associated.

Method: immunoSEQ multiplex PCR; TCRdb's copy keeps in-frame clones and lacks some. The sample shows tens of thousands of clones, more than 85% of them seen only once. The study drew the donors from its approximately 130-subject validation cohort, separate from the 666-subject first cohort. Points on this clone: The antigen remains unidentified.

The chain recombines TRBV5-4 with TRBJ2-5; D gene unclear. This receptor was obtained from a woman in her 30s in good health and CMV-seronegative. Sequenced material: PBMCs. CDR3 bases: TGTGCCAGCAGCTTACTCTTCGTCGAGACCCAGTACTTC. Translating it yields CASSLLFVETQYF. The whole variable domain, filled in from reference TRBV5-4 and TRBJ2-5, reads ETGVTQSPTHLIKTRGQQVTLRCSSQSGHNTVSWYQQALGQGPQFIFQYYREEENGRGNFPPRFSGLQFPNYSSELNVNALELDDSALYLCASSLLFVETQYFGPGTRLLVL.